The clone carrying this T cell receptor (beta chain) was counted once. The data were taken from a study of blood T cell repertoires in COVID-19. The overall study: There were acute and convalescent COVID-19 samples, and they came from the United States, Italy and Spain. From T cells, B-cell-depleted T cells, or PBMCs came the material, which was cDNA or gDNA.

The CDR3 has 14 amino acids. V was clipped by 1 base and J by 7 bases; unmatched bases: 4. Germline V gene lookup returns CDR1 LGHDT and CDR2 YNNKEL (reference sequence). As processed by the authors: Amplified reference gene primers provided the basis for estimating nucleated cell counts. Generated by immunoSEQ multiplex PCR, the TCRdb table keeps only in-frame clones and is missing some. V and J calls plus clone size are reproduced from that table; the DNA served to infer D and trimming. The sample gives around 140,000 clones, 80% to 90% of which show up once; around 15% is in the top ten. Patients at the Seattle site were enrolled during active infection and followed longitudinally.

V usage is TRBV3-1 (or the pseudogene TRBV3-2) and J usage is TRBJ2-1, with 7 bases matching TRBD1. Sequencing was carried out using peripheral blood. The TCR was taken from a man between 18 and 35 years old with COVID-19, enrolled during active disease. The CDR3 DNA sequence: TGTGCCAGCAGCCAAGCAGGGGGTAGGAATGAGCAGTTCTTC. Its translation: CASSQAGGRNEQFF.